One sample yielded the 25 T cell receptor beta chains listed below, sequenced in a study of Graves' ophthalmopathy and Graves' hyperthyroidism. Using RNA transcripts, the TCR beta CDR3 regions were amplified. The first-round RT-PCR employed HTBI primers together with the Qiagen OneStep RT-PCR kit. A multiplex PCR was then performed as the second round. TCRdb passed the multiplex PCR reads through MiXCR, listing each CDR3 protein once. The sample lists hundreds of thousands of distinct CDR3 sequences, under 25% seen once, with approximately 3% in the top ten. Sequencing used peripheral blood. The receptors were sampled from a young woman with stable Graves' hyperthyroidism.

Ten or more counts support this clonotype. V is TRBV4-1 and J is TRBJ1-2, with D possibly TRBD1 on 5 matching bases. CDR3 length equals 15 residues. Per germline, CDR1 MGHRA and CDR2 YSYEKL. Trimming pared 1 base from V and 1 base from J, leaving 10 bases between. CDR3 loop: CASSQGNRNNYGYTF. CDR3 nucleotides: TGCGCCAGCAGCCAAGGTAACAGGAATAACTATGGCTACACCTTC.

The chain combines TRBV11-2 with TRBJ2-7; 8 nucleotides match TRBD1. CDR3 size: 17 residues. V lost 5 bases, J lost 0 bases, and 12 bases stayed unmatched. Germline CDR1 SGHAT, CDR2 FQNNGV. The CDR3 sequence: CASSARGGTGPSYEQYF. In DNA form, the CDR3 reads TGTGCCAGCAGCGCACGAGGCGGGACAGGACCCTCCTACGAGCAGTACTTC.

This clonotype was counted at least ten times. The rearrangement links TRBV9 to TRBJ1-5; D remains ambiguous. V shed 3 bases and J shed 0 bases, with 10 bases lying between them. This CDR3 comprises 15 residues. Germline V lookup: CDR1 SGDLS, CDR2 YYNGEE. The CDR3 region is CASSATPYSNQPQHF. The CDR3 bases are TGTGCCAGCAGCGCGACCCCGTATAGCAATCAGCCCCAGCATTTT.

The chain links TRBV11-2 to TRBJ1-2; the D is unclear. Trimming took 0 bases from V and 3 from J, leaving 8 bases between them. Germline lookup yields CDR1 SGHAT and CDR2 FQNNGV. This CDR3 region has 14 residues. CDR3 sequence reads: CASSLEHWDYGYTF. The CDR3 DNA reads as TGTGCCAGCAGCTTAGAACACTGGGACTATGGCTACACCTTC. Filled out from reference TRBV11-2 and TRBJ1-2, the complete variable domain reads EAGVAQSPRYKIIEKRQSVAFWCNPISGHATLYWYQQILGQGPKLLIQFQNNGVVDDSQLPKDRFSAERLKGVDSTLKIQPAKLEDSAVYLCASSLEHWDYGYTFGSGTRLTVV.

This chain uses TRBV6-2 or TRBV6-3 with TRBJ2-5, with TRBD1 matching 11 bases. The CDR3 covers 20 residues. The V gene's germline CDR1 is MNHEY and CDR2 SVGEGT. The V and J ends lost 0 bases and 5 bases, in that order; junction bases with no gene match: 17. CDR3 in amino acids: CASSYSHRDRGKGRAETQYF. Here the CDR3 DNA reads TGTGCCAGCAGTTACTCCCACCGGGACAGGGGGAAGGGAAGAGCGGAGACCCAGTACTTC.

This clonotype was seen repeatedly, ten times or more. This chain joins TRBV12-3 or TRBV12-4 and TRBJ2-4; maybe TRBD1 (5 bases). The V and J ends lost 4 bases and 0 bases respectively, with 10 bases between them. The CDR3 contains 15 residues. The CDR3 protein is CASSWTLLAKNIQYF. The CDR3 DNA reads TGTGCCAGCAGTTGGACATTACTAGCCAAAAACATTCAGTACTTC.

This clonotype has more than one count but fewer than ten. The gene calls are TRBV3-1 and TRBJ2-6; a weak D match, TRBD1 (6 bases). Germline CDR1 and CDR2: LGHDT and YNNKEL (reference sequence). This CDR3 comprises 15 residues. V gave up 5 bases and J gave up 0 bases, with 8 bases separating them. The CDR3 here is CASSDRFSGANVLTF. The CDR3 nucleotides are TGTGCCAGCAGCGACAGGTTCTCTGGGGCCAACGTCCTGACTTTC.

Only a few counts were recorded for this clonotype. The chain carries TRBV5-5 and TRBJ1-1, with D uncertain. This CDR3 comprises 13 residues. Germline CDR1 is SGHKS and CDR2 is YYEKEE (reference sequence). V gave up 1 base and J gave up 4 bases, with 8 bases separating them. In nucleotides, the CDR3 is TGTGCCAGCAGCTTGACGGCCACCACTGAAGCTTTCTTT. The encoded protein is CASSLTATTEAFF.

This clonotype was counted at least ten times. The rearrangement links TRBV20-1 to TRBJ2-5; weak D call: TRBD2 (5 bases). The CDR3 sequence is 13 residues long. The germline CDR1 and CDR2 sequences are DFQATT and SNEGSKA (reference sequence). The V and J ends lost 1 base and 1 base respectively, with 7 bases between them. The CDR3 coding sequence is TGCAGTGCTAGAGTGGCGGGCCAAGAGACCCAGTACTTC. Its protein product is CSARVAGQETQYF.

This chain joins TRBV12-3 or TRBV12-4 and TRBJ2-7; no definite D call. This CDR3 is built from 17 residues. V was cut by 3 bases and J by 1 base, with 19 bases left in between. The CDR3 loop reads CASSFIPTPRGSYEQYF. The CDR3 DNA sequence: TGTGCCAGCAGTTTCATACCCACTCCCCGAGGTTCCTACGAGCAGTACTTC.

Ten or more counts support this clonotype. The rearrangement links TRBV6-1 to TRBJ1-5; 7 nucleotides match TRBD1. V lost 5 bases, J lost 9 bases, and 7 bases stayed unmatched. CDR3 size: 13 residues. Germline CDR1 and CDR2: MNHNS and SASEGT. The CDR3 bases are TGTGCCAGCAGTCGGACAGGCTCAGGGCCCCAGCATTTT. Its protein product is CASSRTGSGPQHF.

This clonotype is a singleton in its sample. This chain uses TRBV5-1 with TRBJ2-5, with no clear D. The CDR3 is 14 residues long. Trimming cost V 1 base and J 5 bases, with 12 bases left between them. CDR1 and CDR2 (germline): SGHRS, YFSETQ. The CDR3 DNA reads TGCGCCAGCAGCTTGCTAGGATCCTGGGAGACCCAGTACTTC. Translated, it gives CASSLLGSWETQYF.

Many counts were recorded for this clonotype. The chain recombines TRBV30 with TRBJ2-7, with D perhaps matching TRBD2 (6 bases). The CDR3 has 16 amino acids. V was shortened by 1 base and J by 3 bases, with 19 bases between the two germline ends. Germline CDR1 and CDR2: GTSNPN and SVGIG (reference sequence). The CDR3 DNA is TGTGCCTGGAGTGGAGGGATTCGGGGGAACCTCTACGAGCAGTACTTC. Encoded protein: CAWSGGIRGNLYEQYF.

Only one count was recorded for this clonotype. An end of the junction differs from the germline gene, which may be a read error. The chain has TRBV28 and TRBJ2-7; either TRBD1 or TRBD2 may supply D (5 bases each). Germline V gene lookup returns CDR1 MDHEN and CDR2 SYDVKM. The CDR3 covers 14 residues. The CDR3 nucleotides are TGTGCCAGCAGCGGCCGGGGACGGTTATACGAGCAGTGCTTC. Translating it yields CASSGRGRLYEQCF. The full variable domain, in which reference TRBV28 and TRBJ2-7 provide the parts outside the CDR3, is DVKVTQSSRYLVKRTGEKVFLECVQDMDHENMFWYRQDPGLGLRLIYFSYDVKMKEKGDIPEGYSVSREKKERFSLILESASTNQTSMYLCASSGRGRLYEQCFGPGTRLTVT.

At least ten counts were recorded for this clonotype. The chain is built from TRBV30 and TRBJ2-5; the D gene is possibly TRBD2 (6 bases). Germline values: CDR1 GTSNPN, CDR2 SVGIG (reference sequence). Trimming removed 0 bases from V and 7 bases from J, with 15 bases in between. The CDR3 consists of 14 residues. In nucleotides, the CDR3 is TGTGCCTGGAGTGTACAAGGCGGGGAAGGGACCCAGTACTTC. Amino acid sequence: CAWSVQGGEGTQYF.

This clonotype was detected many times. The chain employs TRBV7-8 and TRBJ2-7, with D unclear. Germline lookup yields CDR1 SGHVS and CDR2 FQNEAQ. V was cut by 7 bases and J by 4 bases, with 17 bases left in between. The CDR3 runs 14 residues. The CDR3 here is CASKSAQTGYEQYF. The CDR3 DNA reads TGTGCCAGCAAGTCGGCGCAGACCGGGTACGAGCAGTACTTC.

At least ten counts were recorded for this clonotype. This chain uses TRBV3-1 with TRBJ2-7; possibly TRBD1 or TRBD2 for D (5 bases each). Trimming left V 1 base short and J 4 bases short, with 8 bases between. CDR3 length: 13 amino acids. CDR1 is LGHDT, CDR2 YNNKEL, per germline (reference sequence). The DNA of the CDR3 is TGTGCCAGCAGCCAAGGGGGGAATTACGAGCAGTACTTC. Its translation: CASSQGGNYEQYF.

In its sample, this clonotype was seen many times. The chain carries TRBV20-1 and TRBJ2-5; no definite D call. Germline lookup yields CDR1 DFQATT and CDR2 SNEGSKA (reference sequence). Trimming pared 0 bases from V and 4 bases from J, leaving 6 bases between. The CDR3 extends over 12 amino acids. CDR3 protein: CSARELGETQYF. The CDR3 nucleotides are TGCAGTGCTAGAGAATTGGGAGAGACCCAGTACTTC.

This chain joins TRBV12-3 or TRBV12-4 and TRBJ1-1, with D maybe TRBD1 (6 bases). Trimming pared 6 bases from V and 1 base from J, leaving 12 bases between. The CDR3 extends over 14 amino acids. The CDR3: CASRPQTGNTEAFF. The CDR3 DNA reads TGTGCCAGCAGGCCTCAGACAGGGAACACTGAAGCTTTCTTT.

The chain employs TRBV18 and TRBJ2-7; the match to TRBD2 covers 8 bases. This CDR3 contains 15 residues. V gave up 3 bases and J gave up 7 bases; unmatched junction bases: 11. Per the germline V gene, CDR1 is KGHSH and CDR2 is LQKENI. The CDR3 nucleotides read TGTGCCAGCTCACCCAAGCGGGAGAGCTTCCTGGAGCAGTACTTC. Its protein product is CASSPKRESFLEQYF.

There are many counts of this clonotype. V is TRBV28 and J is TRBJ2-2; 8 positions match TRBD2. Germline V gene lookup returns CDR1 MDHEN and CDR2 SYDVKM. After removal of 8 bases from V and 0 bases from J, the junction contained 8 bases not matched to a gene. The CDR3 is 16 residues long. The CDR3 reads CASPRTSRPNTGELFF. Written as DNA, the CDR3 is TGTGCCAGCCCCCGGACTAGCAGACCGAACACCGGGGAGCTGTTTTTT.

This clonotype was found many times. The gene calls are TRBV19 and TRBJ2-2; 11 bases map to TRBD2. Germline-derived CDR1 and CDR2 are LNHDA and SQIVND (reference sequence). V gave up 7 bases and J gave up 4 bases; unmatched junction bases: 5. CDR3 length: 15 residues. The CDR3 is CASIIGTSGTGELFF. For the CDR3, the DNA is TGTGCCAGTATTATTGGGACTAGCGGCACCGGGGAGCTGTTTTTT.

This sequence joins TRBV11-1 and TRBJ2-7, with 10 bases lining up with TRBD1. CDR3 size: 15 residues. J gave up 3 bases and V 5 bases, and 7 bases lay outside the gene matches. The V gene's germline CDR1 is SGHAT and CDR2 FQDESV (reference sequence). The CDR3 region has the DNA TGTGCCAGCAGCGACAGGACAGGGGGGATCTACGAGCAGTACTTC. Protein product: CASSDRTGGIYEQYF.

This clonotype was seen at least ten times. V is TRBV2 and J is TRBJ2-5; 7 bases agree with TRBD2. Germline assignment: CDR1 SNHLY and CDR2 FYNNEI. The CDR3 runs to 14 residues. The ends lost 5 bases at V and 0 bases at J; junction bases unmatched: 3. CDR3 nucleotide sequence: TGTGCCAGCAGTCTCCGGGAGGACCAAGAGACCCAGTACTTC. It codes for CASSLREDQETQYF. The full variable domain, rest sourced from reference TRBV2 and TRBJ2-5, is EPEVTQTPSHQVTQMGQEVILRCVPISNHLYFYWYRQILGQKVEFLVSFYNNEISEKSEIFDDQFSVERPDGSNFTLKIRSTKLEDSAMYFCASSLREDQETQYFGPGTRLLVL.

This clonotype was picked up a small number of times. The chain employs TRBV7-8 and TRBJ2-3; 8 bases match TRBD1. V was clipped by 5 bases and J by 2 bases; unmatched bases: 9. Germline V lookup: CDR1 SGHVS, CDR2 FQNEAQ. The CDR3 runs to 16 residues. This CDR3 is CASSPGTGFYTDTQYF. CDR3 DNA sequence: TGTGCCAGCAGCCCTGGGACAGGTTTTTACACAGATACGCAGTATTTT.